This TCR beta chain comes out of a study of vaccination and CD4 T cells after COVID-19. Across the whole study: Cells received overlapping spike peptides from SARS-CoV-2, HCoV-NL63, HCoV-OC43 and HCoV-229E as stimulation.

Study findings and constraints: The median number of SARS-CoV-2-reactive clonotypes increased from roughly 22 to 38, a change that did not reach significance.

A remark on this clonotype: Its antigen is currently unknown.

With the Oncomine TCR Beta short-read assay, DNA from cultured CD4+ T cells was sequenced. Each CDR3 protein gets one entry after TCRdb re-called the PCR reads with MiXCR. The sample lists around 13,000 distinct CDR3 sequences, around a fifth occurring once. The treatment: approximately 10-day PBMC culture with coronavirus spike peptide pools or control peptides (ViraFEST assay). Sequenced material: cultured CD4+ T cells from blood. This receptor was taken from a human donor with COVID-19.

CDR3 region: CASSLGLSDSGRRLWANVLTF. The CDR3 DNA follows: TGCGCCAGCAGCTTGGGACTTTCGGACAGCGGTCGTAGGTTGTGGGCCAACGTCCTGACTTTC. This chain uses TRBV5-1 with TRBJ2-6; possible D gene TRBD1, 6 bases. CDR1 and CDR2 (germline): SGHRS, YFSETQ. Trimming cost V 0 bases and J 5 bases, with 27 bases left between them. This CDR3 comprises 21 residues.